Sequencing of this TCR beta chain was carried out in a study of CD8+CD57+ T cells in acquired aplastic anemia. Overall study context: The average for DNA from sorted CD4+ and CD8+ cells was approximately 3.2 ug.

Germline values: CDR1 SGHRS, CDR2 YFSETQ. The CDR3 spans 15 residues. V was trimmed by 0 bases and J by 4 bases, leaving 14 bases between them. Patients picked for sequencing had shown CD8+CD57+ cell expansion detected by flow cytometry. Each of the patients presented with severe acquired aplastic anemia. The template used for profiling TCR beta VDJ and CDR3 was genomic DNA. TCRdb used MiXCR to reprocess the reads, holding one entry per CDR3 protein. The data show about 470,000 distinct CDR3 sequences, more than 25% seen once. This clonotype has more than one count but fewer than ten. Its antigen remains unknown. Whole-study findings and limits: Patients and controls shared over 25 CD8+ CDR3 sequences, highly expressed in patients.

Sequenced sample: sorted CD4+, CD8+, or CD8+CD57+ T cells (not recorded which) from PBMCs. The V and J genes are TRBV5-1 and TRBJ2-7; D ambiguous. This receptor was identified in a human donor with aplastic anemia. The CDR3 sequence is CASSLVVGAEYEQYF. CDR3 in DNA: TGCGCCAGCAGCTTGGTTGTCGGAGCCGAATACGAGCAGTACTTC. Filled out from reference TRBV5-1 and TRBJ2-7, the complete variable domain reads KAGVTQTPRYLIKTRGQQVTLSCSPISGHRSVSWYQQTPGQGLQFLFEYFSETQRNKGNFPGRFSGRQFSNSRSEMNVSTLELGDSALYLCASSLVVGAEYEQYFGPGTRLTVT.